This TCR beta chain is drawn from a study of early T cells in non-severe SARS-CoV-2 infection. Study as a whole: Sequenced bulk RNA came from whole blood that was unsorted, and chains were unpaired.

Unique molecular identifiers were affixed to single, distinct cDNA molecules. TCRdb re-called the 5' RACE reads through MiXCR, storing one row per CDR3 protein. The repertoire holds under 30,000 distinct CDR3 sequences, with approximately 6% as singletons. General observations from the study: The study's VDJdb matching favored anti-spike CD8 responses and missed private and CD4 specificities.

The CDR3 has 13 amino acids. The V and J ends lost 4 bases and 8 bases respectively, with 14 bases between them. The germline V gene has CDR1 SNHLY and CDR2 FYNNEI. As regards this clonotype: Its antigen is undetermined.

Sample: whole blood. This sequence originates from an adult who was a healthcare worker with PCR-confirmed SARS-CoV-2 infection or an uninfected control (not recorded which). The chain employs TRBV2 and TRBJ1-1; possible D gene TRBD1, 6 bases. The chain's CDR3 is CASSGMRGREAFF. The CDR3 nucleotides read TGTGCCAGCAGTGGTATGAGGGGGAGGGAAGCTTTCTTT. The whole variable domain, remainder taken from reference TRBV2 and TRBJ1-1, is EPEVTQTPSHQVTQMGQEVILRCVPISNHLYFYWYRQILGQKVEFLVSFYNNEISEKSEIFDDQFSVERPDGSNFTLKIRSTKLEDSAMYFCASSGMRGREAFFGQGTRLTVV.